The 26 T cell receptor beta chains below come from one sample, sequenced in a study of regulatory T cells in long-lasting Graves disease. TCR beta libraries were built with iRepertoire HTBI primers and Arm-PCR of CDR3 regions. MiXCR was run by TCRdb on the multiplex PCR reads, yielding one entry per CDR3 protein. This repertoire shows 500,000 or so distinct CDR3 sequences, around 15% found once; its top ten account for over 15%. As to time point: newly diagnosed GD, antithyroid drugs for less than 3 months. The authors made the TCR library using RNA they extracted from PBMCs. These data were likewise used in another study, on T cells in Graves' hyperthyroidism and ophthalmopathy.

This specimen was peripheral blood mononuclear cells (PBMCs), taken at new diagnosis, from a patient treated with antithyroid drugs. Every receptor here comes from a woman aged 45 to 65 with Graves disease.

This clonotype turned up a few times. This chain joins TRBV30 and TRBJ2-7; TRBD1 is a possible D gene (5 bases). In germline, CDR1 is GTSNPN, CDR2 SVGIG (reference sequence). The CDR3 length is 12 residues. The V and J ends lost 1 base and 3 bases respectively, with 7 bases between them. The CDR3, as DNA: TGTGCCTGGAGTGCCGACAGCTACGAGCAGTACTTC. Amino acids: CAWSADSYEQYF.

The J gene is TRBJ2-5, the V gene TRBV6-2 or TRBV6-3; TRBD2 matches 13 bases. The CDR3 length is 16 residues. Losses at the gene ends were 2 bases for V and 9 bases for J; bases not matched to a gene: 9. Germline values: CDR1 MNHEY, CDR2 SVGEGT. CDR3 amino acids: CASSYALAGGDGAQYF. As DNA, the CDR3 is TGTGCCAGCAGTTACGCACTAGCGGGAGGGGATGGGGCCCAGTACTTC.

This clonotype was seen ten or more times. The chain couples TRBV3-1 to TRBJ1-1, with 7 bases matching TRBD1. The junction had 5 bases not matched to a gene; V was cut back by 4 bases and J by 3 bases. Germline CDR1 is LGHDT and CDR2 is YNNKEL (reference sequence). This CDR3 has 14 amino acids. CDR3 DNA sequence: TGTGCCAGCAGCCCAGAGGACAGGTACACTGAAGCTTTCTTT. Its protein is CASSPEDRYTEAFF.

This clonotype was seen repeatedly, ten times or more. V gene TRBV6-1 combines with J gene TRBJ1-5; D is ambiguous. Germline V CDR1 and CDR2: MNHNS, SASEGT. The CDR3 length is 14 residues. Trimming removed 10 bases at V and 3 bases at J, with 16 bases between. The CDR3 DNA sequence: TGTGCCACCAAAGACCGGGTCTCCAATCAGCCCCAGCATTTT. Translation gives CATKDRVSNQPQHF.

V is TRBV13 and J is TRBJ2-7; 8 nucleotides align to TRBD2. The CDR3 covers 15 residues. CDR1 and CDR2 from the germline V gene are PRHDT and FYEKMQ (reference sequence). V shed 5 bases and J 6 bases; nucleotides not matched to a gene: 12. CDR3 amino acids: CASSLSAAGGPEQYF. The CDR3 bases are TGTGCCAGCAGCCTCTCGGCGGCGGGAGGCCCCGAGCAGTACTTC.

This clonotype was seen a handful of times. This chain uses TRBV7-2 with TRBJ2-7; D perhaps matches TRBD1 (6 bases). The ends were cut back, 4 bases at V and 5 bases at J, with 12 bases in the middle. Germline V CDR1 and CDR2: SGHTA, FQGNSA. The CDR3 loop spans 13 amino acids. DNA of the CDR3: TGTGCCAGCAGCTACCGGGACATAGACGAGCAGTACTTC. Residues: CASSYRDIDEQYF.

The V and J genes are TRBV7-9 and TRBJ2-1, with D possibly being TRBD2 (6 bases). Germline CDR1 reads SEHNR; CDR2 reads FQNEAQ (reference sequence). This CDR3 spans 16 amino acids. V shed 5 bases and J shed 7 bases, with 21 bases lying between them. The CDR3: CASSPYGTPRFNEQFF. CDR3 DNA sequence: TGTGCCAGCAGCCCCTACGGGACTCCCAGGTTTAATGAGCAGTTCTTC.

This clonotype has ten or more counts. The gene calls are TRBV3-1 and TRBJ2-1, with D maybe TRBD1 (6 bases). This CDR3 has 14 amino acids. Per germline, CDR1 LGHDT and CDR2 YNNKEL (reference sequence). Trimming stripped 3 bases from V and 3 bases from J, with 9 bases between. CDR3 region: CASSQRTDYNEQFF. CDR3 sequence (DNA): TGTGCCAGCAGCCAGAGGACAGACTACAATGAGCAGTTCTTC.

This clonotype was observed a handful of times. The chain joins TRBV3-1 to TRBJ2-1; 8 nucleotides agree with TRBD2. The CDR3 is 14 amino acids. Trimming at V came to 4 bases and at J to 6 bases, leaving 5 bases not matched to a gene. CDR1 is LGHDT, CDR2 YNNKEL, per germline (reference sequence). CDR3 protein: CASSPGLGSNEQFF. As DNA, the CDR3 is TGTGCCAGCAGCCCGGGACTAGGCTCCAATGAGCAGTTCTTC.

This clonotype was seen many times. The genes are TRBV29-1 and TRBJ2-7, with 7 bases lining up with TRBD2. Germline CDR1 SQVTM, CDR2 ANQGSEA. V gave up 1 base and J gave up 3 bases; unmatched junction bases: 9. This CDR3 spans 15 amino acids. The CDR3 DNA follows: TGCAGCGTTGAAGTCCTCGCGGGAGCCATCTACGAGCAGTACTTC. Its protein is CSVEVLAGAIYEQYF.

The V call is TRBV2, the J call TRBJ2-1; a weak D match, TRBD2 (6 bases). Germline V gene data show CDR1 as SNHLY and CDR2 as FYNNEI. Trimming removed 7 bases from V and 1 base from J, with 14 bases in between. This CDR3 has 15 amino acids. CDR3 amino acids: CASKAGTQSYNEQFF. The CDR3 nucleotides are TGTGCCAGCAAAGCCGGGACTCAATCCTACAATGAGCAGTTCTTC.

V usage is TRBV2 and J usage is TRBJ2-3; 13 bases fit TRBD2. Germline values: CDR1 SNHLY, CDR2 FYNNEI. This CDR3 is built from 15 residues. The J segment lost 6 bases and the V segment lost 7 bases, leaving 7 bases of the junction unmatched. This CDR3 is CASKRLAGGVDTQYF. The CDR3 coding sequence is TGTGCCAGCAAGCGACTAGCGGGAGGTGTGGATACGCAGTATTTT.

The chain has TRBV20-1 and TRBJ2-4, with 7 positions matching TRBD1. The J call may be wrong; the DNA end is better matched by TRBJ2-1. Germline V gene sequence: CDR1 DFQATT, CDR2 SNEGSKA (reference sequence). This CDR3 has 16 amino acids. The CDR3 loop reads CSASPQTGFVGIGQFF. In DNA form, the CDR3 reads TGCAGTGCTAGCCCCCAGACAGGGTTTGTGGGTATTGGGCAGTTCTTC.

There are a few counts of this clonotype. The chain combines TRBV30 with TRBJ2-7, with TRBD2 as a possible D gene (6 bases). The CDR3 contains 15 residues. CDR1 is GTSNPN, CDR2 SVGIG, per germline (reference sequence). V was trimmed by 1 base and J by 1 base, leaving 14 bases between them. CDR3 sequence (DNA): TGTGCCTGGAGTGGGGTCGGGGACTCTTCCTACGAGCAGTACTTC. This sequence encodes CAWSGVGDSSYEQYF.

This clonotype was counted a few times. The chain has TRBV18 and TRBJ2-6, with TRBD2 matching over 7 bases. The CDR3 sequence is 17 residues long. The V and J ends lost 4 bases and 2 bases, in that order; junction bases with no gene match: 8. The germline V gene encodes CDR1 KGHSH and CDR2 LQKENI. CDR3 coding DNA: TGTGCCAGCTCACGGGGGACGGGAGGAGCTGGGGCCAACGTCCTGACTTTC. As protein: CASSRGTGGAGANVLTF.

The V call is TRBV6-1, the J call TRBJ2-1, with no clear D. V lost 6 bases, J lost 4 bases, and 10 bases lay in between. This CDR3 comprises 13 residues. Germline values: CDR1 MNHNS, CDR2 SASEGT. The CDR3 nucleotides are TGTGCCAGCAGCACCGGCGAGTACAATGAGCAGTTCTTC. It codes for CASSTGEYNEQFF.

The table lists this clonotype with many counts. The gene calls are TRBV2 and TRBJ2-3; 9 bases map to TRBD1. CDR3 length: 15 residues. Per germline, CDR1 SNHLY and CDR2 FYNNEI. V dropped 1 base and J dropped 11; count of bases not matched to a gene: 10. The CDR3: CASSEDRGLPDGQYF. The CDR3, as DNA: TGTGCCAGCAGTGAAGACAGGGGGCTCCCGGATGGGCAGTATTTT.

V gene TRBV6-2 or TRBV6-3 combines with J gene TRBJ2-5, with 8 bases identical to TRBD2. Germline V gene data show CDR1 as MNHEY and CDR2 as SVGEGT. This CDR3 is built from 14 residues. The trim removed 6 bases at V and 3 bases at J, leaving 6 bases unmatched. The CDR3 sequence: CASSLLAAKETQYF. DNA for the CDR3: TGTGCCAGCAGCCTACTAGCGGCAAAAGAGACCCAGTACTTC.

This clonotype was counted only a few times. V and J are TRBV6-1 and TRBJ1-2; 9 nucleotides align to TRBD1. Germline CDR1 MNHNS, CDR2 SASEGT. The CDR3 spans 15 residues. The V gene end was trimmed by 5 bases and the J gene end by 4 bases; junction bases not matched to a gene: 8. Here the CDR3 reads CASSPDRGYAYGYTF. CDR3 sequence (DNA): TGTGCCAGCAGTCCGGACAGGGGCTATGCCTATGGCTACACCTTC.

This clonotype showed up just a few times. The rearrangement links TRBV5-1 to TRBJ2-2, with TRBD1 matching over 8 bases. The trim removed 4 bases at V and 6 bases at J, leaving 11 bases unmatched. The CDR3 contains 16 residues. Germline V lookup: CDR1 SGHRS, CDR2 YFSETQ. In DNA form, the CDR3 reads TGCGCCAGCAGCCAGGACAGGGTAGTAATCGCCGGGGAGCTGTTTTTT. This translates into CASSQDRVVIAGELFF.

In its sample, this clonotype was seen many times. V gene TRBV27 combines with J gene TRBJ2-7; D remains unclear. V was pared by 5 bases and J by 5 bases, with 22 bases between. The CDR3 sequence is 16 residues long. Per the germline V gene, CDR1 is MNHEY and CDR2 is SMNVEV (reference sequence). CDR3 protein: CASSTSETAFFDEQYF. The CDR3 DNA sequence: TGTGCCAGCAGTACCAGCGAGACGGCCTTTTTTGACGAGCAGTACTTC.

This clonotype was counted many times. This chain links TRBV12-3 or TRBV12-4 with TRBJ2-7; unclear D gene. V gave up 10 bases and J gave up 3 bases, with 13 bases separating them. This CDR3 has 12 residues. The CDR3 DNA is TGTGCCACCTCGGTGGGCCTCTACGAGCAGTACTTC. Translated: CATSVGLYEQYF.

This clonotype was seen at least ten times. V usage is TRBV7-2 and J usage is TRBJ1-5; 7 nucleotides match TRBD1. CDR1 and CDR2 (germline): SGHTA, FQGNSA. The ends lost 5 bases at V and 2 bases at J; junction bases unmatched: 9. This CDR3 is 16 amino acids long. The CDR3, as DNA: TGTGCCAGCAGCAGGAACAGGGGAGGAGGCAATCAGCCCCAGCATTTT. This codes for CASSRNRGGGNQPQHF.

This clonotype was detected ten times or more. V usage is TRBV18 and J usage is TRBJ2-3; D unclear. Between the trimmed V and J ends, which lost 8 bases and 0 bases, there was a span of 12 bases. This CDR3 is 14 amino acids long. The germline V gene has CDR1 KGHSH and CDR2 LQKENI. The CDR3 reads CASSPGVSTDTQYF. Written as DNA, the CDR3 is TGTGCCAGCAGCCCTGGTGTGAGCACAGATACGCAGTATTTT. The complete variable domain, with remaining parts taken from reference TRBV18 and TRBJ2-3, reads NAGVMQNPRHLVRRRGQEARLRCSPMKGHSHVYWYRQLPEEGLKFMVYLQKENIIDESGMPKERFSAEFPKEGPSILRIQQVVRGDSAAYFCASSPGVSTDTQYFGPGTRLTVL.

The genes are TRBV5-1 and TRBJ2-1; 11 bases map to TRBD2. Gene TRBJ2-7 matches the end of the DNA better, so the J call may be wrong. The CDR3 totals 17 residues. Germline CDR1 is SGHRS and CDR2 is YFSETQ. CDR3 bases: TGCGCCAGCACCGGCTCACCCGGGACTAGCGGAGCCTACGAGCAGTACTTC. This translates into CASTGSPGTSGAYEQYF.

This clonotype was observed a handful of times. The chain joins TRBV29-1 to TRBJ1-2; 7 nucleotides align to TRBD1. Germline V gene sequence: CDR1 SQVTM, CDR2 ANQGSEA. This CDR3 is 15 amino acids long. With 3 bases clipped from V and 14 bases from J, the junction kept 21 bases outside the gene matches. The CDR3: CSVDTFGGGQRLLTF. The CDR3 DNA reads TGCAGCGTTGATACATTCGGGGGGGGACAGCGACTGCTAACCTTC.